Included here is one T cell receptor (beta chain) sequence, with context. This record belongs to a study of blood T cell repertoires in COVID-19. Study-level information: Sample material is recorded as cDNA or gDNA derived from T cells, B-cell-depleted T cells, or PBMCs.

The CDR3 covers 12 residues. V lost 3 bases, J lost 5 bases, and 7 bases lay in between. The germline V gene encodes CDR1 SGHDN and CDR2 FVKESK. Profiling relied on immunoSEQ multiplex PCR, and the TCRdb table lists in-frame clones only, not all of them. In the table there are 250,000 to 350,000 clones, 80% to 90% of which are singletons. The chain links TRBV14 to TRBJ1-2; D is unresolved. This receptor was obtained from a woman in her late teens or twenties who had recovered from COVID-19. The specimen sequenced was PBMCs or T cells enriched from blood (not recorded which). The CDR3 loop reads CASSQWAYGYTF. As DNA, the CDR3 is TGTGCCAGCAGCCAGTGGGCGTATGGCTACACCTTC. The full variable domain, rest sourced from reference TRBV14 and TRBJ1-2, is EAGVTQFPSHSVIEKGQTVTLRCDPISGHDNLYWYRRVMGKEIKFLLHFVKESKQDESGMPNNRFLAERTGGTYSTLKVQPAELEDSGVYFCASSQWAYGYTFGSGTRLTVV.